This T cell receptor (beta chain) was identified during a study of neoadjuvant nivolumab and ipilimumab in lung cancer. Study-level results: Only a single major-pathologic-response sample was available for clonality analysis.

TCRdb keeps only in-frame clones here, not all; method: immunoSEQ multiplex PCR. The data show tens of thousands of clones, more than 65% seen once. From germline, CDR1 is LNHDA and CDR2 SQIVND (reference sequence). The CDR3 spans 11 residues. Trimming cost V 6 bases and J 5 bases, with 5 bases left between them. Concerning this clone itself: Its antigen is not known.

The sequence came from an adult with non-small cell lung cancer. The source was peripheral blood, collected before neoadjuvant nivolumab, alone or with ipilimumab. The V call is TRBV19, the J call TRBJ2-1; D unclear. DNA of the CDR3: TGTGCCAGTAGGGAAAACAATGAGCAGTTCTTC. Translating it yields CASRENNEQFF.